This T cell receptor (beta chain) stems from a study of radiotherapy plus CTLA-4 blockade in lung cancer (dated by TCRdb to between 2017 and 2018). Background for the entire study: Among enrolled patients, 15% to 20% had an objective response and approximately 30% reached disease control. Points the paper makes about the study in general: TCR clones derived from tumors expanded in peripheral blood after treatment with radiotherapy and ipilimumab. The strongest predictors of response, as reported, were early dynamic changes in blood T cell clones along with a rise in serum interferon-beta after radiation.

With respect to this clone: Which antigen it targets is not known. No much larger clone exists at a distance of one base, and base qualities are not known.

Measured from the cysteine to the phenylalanine, the CDR3 is 15 residues long. The DNA shown is the 45-base CDR3, in frame from base 1. The junction shows trimming of 5 bases on V and 4 bases on J, and the gene matches do not reach 6 bases of it. From the germline V gene (reference sequence), CDR1 is MNHEY and CDR2 is SMNVEV. In this study, focal radiation therapy paired with CTLA-4 blockade (ipilimumab) was tested in patients who had chemo-refractory metastatic non-small-cell lung cancer. Receptors were amplified or captured by the immunoSEQ multiplex PCR assay. The table comes from immuneACCESS by way of TCRdb, which keeps in-frame sequences with V and J called. Part of the clones is missing from these tables; in studies checked, under half for an unresolved V gene and the rest for unknown reasons. This sample has fewer than 85,000 clones in its table, and around nine tenths of those were observed once. In total, the top ten clones hold around 0.8% of the sample.

The sequencing used peripheral blood, collected from a patient treated with radiotherapy plus ipilimumab. This clonotype was obtained from a human donor with non-small cell lung cancer who had stable disease on radiotherapy plus ipilimumab. The chain employs TRBV27 and TRBJ2-2; TRBD1 agrees with 8 junctional bases. The bases read TGTGCCAGCAGTCCAGGACAGGGTAGCACCGGGGAGCTGTTTTTT. Its translation reads: CASSPGQGSTGELFF.